The rows below give T cell receptor beta chains drawn from one sample of a study of cytomegalovirus exposure and HLA in healthy donors. Sequenced by immunoSEQ multiplex PCR; TCRdb stores in-frame clones only, minus some. In the table there are about 110,000 clones, almost 90% of which are singletons. Material: PBMCs. The receptors here all came from a young woman in good health and CMV-seronegative. CDR3s include the opening cysteine and the closing phenylalanine or tryptophan. The D gene is left open where the match is weak. Size is omitted from some rows. Given values are once, few, many or a class for expanded clones.

-	TRBJ2-6	TRBV28	-	CASKGVSSGANVLTF	TGTGCCAGTAAGGGGGTTAGCTCTGGGGCCAACGTCCTGACTTTC
-	TRBJ1-2	TRBV9	-	CASSVDPAIGYTF	TGTGCCAGCAGCGTAGATCCTGCTATTGGCTACACCTTC
-	TRBJ2-3	TRBV27	-	CASRAAGSTDTQYF	TGTGCCAGCAGAGCGGCAGGAAGCACAGATACGCAGTATTTT
-	TRBJ1-4	TRBV28	TRBD1	CASSFTGESNEKLFF	TGTGCCAGCAGTTTCACAGGGGAGTCTAATGAAAAACTGTTTTTT
few	TRBJ2-1	TRBV7-3	TRBD2	CASSPTSGSDSKQFF	TGTGCCAGCAGCCCGACTAGCGGGAGTGACTCAAAGCAGTTCTTC
-	TRBJ2-7	TRBV18	TRBD1	CASSPRGQGARYEQYF	TGTGCCAGCTCACCGAGGGGACAGGGGGCGAGGTACGAGCAGTACTTC
-	TRBJ1-2	TRBV7-2	TRBD1	CASTSANPGQGVNGYTF	TGTGCCAGCACCTCAGCCAACCCGGGACAGGGGGTAAATGGCTACACCTTC
-	TRBJ2-2	TRBV9	TRBD1	CASNRQGASTGELFF	TGTGCCAGCAACCGACAGGGGGCAAGCACCGGGGAGCTGTTTTTT
-	TRBJ1-3	TRBV4-3	TRBD1	CASSPNRGVSGNTIYF	TGCGCCAGCAGCCCCAACAGGGGCGTTTCTGGAAACACCATATATTTT
-	TRBJ2-7	TRBV5-6	TRBD1	CASSLSTGQGRYEQYF	TGTGCCAGCAGCCTGAGCACCGGACAGGGGCGCTACGAGCAGTACTTC
few	TRBJ1-2	TRBV2	-	CASRNSNYGYTF	TGTGCCAGCAGAAACTCTAACTATGGCTACACCTTC
-	TRBJ1-1	TRBV5-1	-	CASSLTGRDTEAFF	TGCGCCAGCAGCTTGACCGGGCGGGACACTGAAGCTTTCTTT
once	TRBJ2-1	TRBV9	TRBD2	CASSVGVAGYNEQFF	TGTGCCAGCAGCGTAGGGGTAGCGGGGTACAATGAGCAGTTCTTC
once	TRBJ2-5	TRBV5-8	-	CASSRRGQGGETQYF	TGTGCCAGCAGCCGCCGAGGGCAGGGGGGCGAGACCCAGTACTTC
-	TRBJ1-2	TRBV2	TRBD1	CASKGQEGNGYTF	TGTGCCAGCAAAGGACAGGAAGGAAATGGCTACACCTTC
few	TRBJ2-6	TRBV15	-	CATSRETGSGANVLTF	TGTGCCACCAGCAGAGAGACAGGATCTGGGGCCAACGTCCTGACTTTC
-	TRBJ1-1	TRBV5-6	-	CASSHTLNTEAFF	TGTGCCAGCAGCCACACGTTGAACACTGAAGCTTTCTTT
-	TRBJ1-1	TRBV7-2	-	CASSLVRREAFF	TGTGCCAGCAGCTTGGTCCGGAGGGAAGCTTTCTTT
-	TRBJ2-1	TRBV7-2	-	CASSFERDNEQFF	TGTGCCAGCAGCTTTGAGCGGGACAATGAGCAGTTCTTC
-	TRBJ2-1	TRBV13	-	CASSPRDSSYNEQFF	TGTGCCAGCAGCCCTAGAGACAGCTCCTACAATGAGCAGTTCTTC
once	TRBJ2-2	TRBV4-1	TRBD2	CASSLLAGVGGELFF	TGCGCCAGCAGCCTCCTAGCGGGAGTGGGCGGGGAGCTGTTTTTT
-	TRBJ1-1	TRBV7-2	TRBD1	CASRNWVAATGTKNTEAFF	TGTGCCAGCAGAAACTGGGTAGCTGCGACAGGGACGAAGAACACTGAAGCTTTCTTT
-	TRBJ2-2	TRBV7-3	TRBD2	CASSLGEGLNTGELFF	TGTGCCAGCAGCTTAGGGGAGGGACTTAACACCGGGGAGCTGTTTTTT
-	TRBJ1-4	TRBV5-1	-	CASSFLWPVREKLFF	TGCGCCAGCAGCTTCTTGTGGCCAGTACGTGAAAAACTGTTTTTT
-	TRBJ1-2	TRBV18	-	CASSPLVGGYTF	TGTGCCAGCTCACCATTGGTCGGTGGCTACACCTTC
-	TRBJ1-2	TRBV27	TRBD1	CASSTGTGPHYGYTF	TGTGCCAGCAGTACCGGGACAGGGCCCCACTATGGCTACACCTTC
-	TRBJ1-2	TRBV20-1	TRBD1	CSIGGNYGYTF	TGCAGTATAGGGGGCAACTATGGCTACACCTTC
-	TRBJ2-7	TRBV9	-	CASSVGGVLIDEQYF	TGTGCCAGCAGCGTAGGGGGGGTCCTAATCGACGAGCAGTACTTC
-	TRBJ2-2	TRBV27	TRBD2	CASRALAGGVTGELFF	TGTGCCAGCAGGGCACTAGCGGGAGGGGTCACCGGGGAGCTGTTTTTT
-	TRBJ2-1	TRBV9	-	CASSAPPGFTNEQFF	TGTGCCAGCAGCGCCCCCCCGGGATTTACAAATGAGCAGTTCTTC
-	TRBJ1-3	TRBV30	TRBD1	CAGSATGYSGNTIYF	TGTGCCGGCTCGGCGACAGGGTACTCTGGAAACACCATATATTTT
-	TRBJ2-7	TRBV7-8	-	CASSLASPYEQYF	TGTGCCAGCAGCTTAGCAAGCCCCTACGAGCAGTACTTC
-	TRBJ2-1	TRBV5-4	TRBD2	CASSLLAGGLNEQFF	TGTGCCAGCAGCTTACTAGCGGGGGGTCTTAATGAGCAGTTCTTC
-	TRBJ1-2	TRBV30	-	CAWNPHPRVGGYTF	TGTGCCTGGAATCCCCACCCCAGGGTTGGCGGCTACACCTTC
-	TRBJ2-7	TRBV10-3	TRBD2	CAISESSPGGYEQYF	TGTGCCATCAGTGAGTCGAGTCCGGGAGGCTACGAGCAGTACTTC
-	TRBJ2-3	TRBV28	-	CASSLRRDLDF	TGTGCCAGCAGTTTAAGGCGGGACCTTGATTTT
-	TRBJ2-5	TRBV5-4	TRBD2	CASSPASGRVETQYF	TGTGCCAGCAGCCCGGCTAGCGGGAGAGTGGAGACCCAGTACTTC
-	TRBJ2-2	TRBV27	-	CASSRSSGLGELFF	TGTGCCAGCTCGAGGAGTAGCGGATTGGGGGAGCTGTTTTTT
few	TRBJ2-5	TRBV5-1	-	CASGRMSARETQYF	TGCGCCAGCGGTCGTATGTCCGCTAGAGAGACCCAGTACTTC
once	TRBJ1-5	TRBV30	-	CAWTSVPNQPQHF	TGTGCCTGGACTTCGGTTCCCAATCAGCCCCAGCATTTT
-	TRBJ2-7	TRBV7-9	TRBD1	CASSTGQAGSYEQYF	TGTGCCAGCAGCACAGGACAGGCCGGCTCCTACGAGCAGTACTTC